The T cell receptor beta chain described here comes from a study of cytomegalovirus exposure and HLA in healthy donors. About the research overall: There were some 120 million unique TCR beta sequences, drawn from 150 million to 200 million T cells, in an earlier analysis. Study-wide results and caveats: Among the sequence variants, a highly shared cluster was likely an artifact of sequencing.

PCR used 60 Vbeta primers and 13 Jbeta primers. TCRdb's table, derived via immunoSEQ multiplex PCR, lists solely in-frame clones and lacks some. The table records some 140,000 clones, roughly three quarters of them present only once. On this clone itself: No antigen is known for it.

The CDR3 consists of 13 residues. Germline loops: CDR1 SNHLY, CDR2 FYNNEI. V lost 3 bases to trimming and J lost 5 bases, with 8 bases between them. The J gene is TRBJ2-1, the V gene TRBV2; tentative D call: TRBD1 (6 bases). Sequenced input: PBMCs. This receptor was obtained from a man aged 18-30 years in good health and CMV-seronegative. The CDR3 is CASSEGQDNEQFF. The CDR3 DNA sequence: TGTGCCAGCAGTGAGGGACAAGACAATGAGCAGTTCTTC.